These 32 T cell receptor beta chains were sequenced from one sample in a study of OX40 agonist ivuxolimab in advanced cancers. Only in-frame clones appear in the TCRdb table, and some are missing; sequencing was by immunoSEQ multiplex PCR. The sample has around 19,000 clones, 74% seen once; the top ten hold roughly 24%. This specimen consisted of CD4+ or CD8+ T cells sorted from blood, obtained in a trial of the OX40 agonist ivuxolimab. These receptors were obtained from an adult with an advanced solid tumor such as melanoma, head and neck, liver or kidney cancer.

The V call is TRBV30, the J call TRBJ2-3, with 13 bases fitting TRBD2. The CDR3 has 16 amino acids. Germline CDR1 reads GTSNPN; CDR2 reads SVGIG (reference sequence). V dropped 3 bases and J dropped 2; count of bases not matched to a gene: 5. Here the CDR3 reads CAWRDGTSGDTDTQYF. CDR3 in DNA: TGTGCCTGGAGGGACGGGACTAGCGGGGACACAGATACGCAGTATTTT.

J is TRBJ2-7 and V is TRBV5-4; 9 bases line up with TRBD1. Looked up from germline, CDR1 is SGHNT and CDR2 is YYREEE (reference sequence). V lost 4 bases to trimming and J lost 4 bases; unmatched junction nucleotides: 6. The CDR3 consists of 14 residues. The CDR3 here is CASSPGTGSYEQYF. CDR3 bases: TGTGCCAGCAGCCCTGGGACAGGGTCATACGAGCAGTACTTC.

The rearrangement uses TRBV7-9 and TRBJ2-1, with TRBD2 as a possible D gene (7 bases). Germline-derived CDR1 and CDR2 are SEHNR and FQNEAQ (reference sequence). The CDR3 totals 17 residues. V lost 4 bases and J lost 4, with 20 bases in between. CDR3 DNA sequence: TGTGCCAGCAGCTCGACCTTGGGAGGGGGTTATTACAATGAGCAGTTCTTC. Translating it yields CASSSTLGGGYYNEQFF.

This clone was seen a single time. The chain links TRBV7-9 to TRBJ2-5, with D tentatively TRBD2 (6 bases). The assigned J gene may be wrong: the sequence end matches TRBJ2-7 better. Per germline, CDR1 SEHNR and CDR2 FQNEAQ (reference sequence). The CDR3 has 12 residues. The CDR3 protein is CASRLGGNEQYF. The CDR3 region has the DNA TGTGCCAGCAGACTAGGCGGGAACGAGCAGTACTTC.

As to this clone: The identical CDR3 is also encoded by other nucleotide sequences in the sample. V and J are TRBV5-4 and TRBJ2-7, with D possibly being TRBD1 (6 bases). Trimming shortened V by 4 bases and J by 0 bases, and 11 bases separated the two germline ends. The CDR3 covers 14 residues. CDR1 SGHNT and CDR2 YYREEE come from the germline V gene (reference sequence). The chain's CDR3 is CASSPADSSYEQYF. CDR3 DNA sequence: TGTGCCAGCAGCCCCGCGGACAGCTCCTACGAGCAGTACTTC. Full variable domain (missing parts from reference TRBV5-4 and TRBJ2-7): ETGVTQSPTHLIKTRGQQVTLRCSSQSGHNTVSWYQQALGQGPQFIFQYYREEENGRGNFPPRFSGLQFPNYSSELNVNALELDDSALYLCASSPADSSYEQYFGPGTRLTVT.

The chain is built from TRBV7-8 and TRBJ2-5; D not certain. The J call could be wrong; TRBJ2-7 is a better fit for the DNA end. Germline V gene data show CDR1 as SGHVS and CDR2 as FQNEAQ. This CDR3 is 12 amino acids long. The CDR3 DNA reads TGTGCCAGCAGCTCCCTCGACCACGAGCAGTACTTC. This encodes CASSSLDHEQYF.

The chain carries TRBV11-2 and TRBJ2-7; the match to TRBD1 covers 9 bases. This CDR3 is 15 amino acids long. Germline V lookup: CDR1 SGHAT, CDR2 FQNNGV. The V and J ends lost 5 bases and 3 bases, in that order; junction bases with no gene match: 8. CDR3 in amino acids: CASSQAGTGIYEQYF. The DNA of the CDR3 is TGTGCCAGCAGCCAAGCCGGGACAGGGATCTACGAGCAGTACTTC.

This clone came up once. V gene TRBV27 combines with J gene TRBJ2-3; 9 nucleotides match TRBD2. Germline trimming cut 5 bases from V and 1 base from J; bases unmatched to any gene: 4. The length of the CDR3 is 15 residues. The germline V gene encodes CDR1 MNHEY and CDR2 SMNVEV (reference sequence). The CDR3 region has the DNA TGTGCCAGCAGTCGCGGGGGGGCGGGCACAGATACGCAGTATTTT. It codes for CASSRGGAGTDTQYF.

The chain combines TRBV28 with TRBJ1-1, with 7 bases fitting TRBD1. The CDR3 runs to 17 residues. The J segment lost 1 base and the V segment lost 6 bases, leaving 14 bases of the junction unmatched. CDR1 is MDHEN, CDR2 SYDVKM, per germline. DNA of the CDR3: TGTGCCAGCAGCGGGCTGACAGGGCTCGTCGCGAACACTGAAGCTTTCTTT. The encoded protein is CASSGLTGLVANTEAFF.

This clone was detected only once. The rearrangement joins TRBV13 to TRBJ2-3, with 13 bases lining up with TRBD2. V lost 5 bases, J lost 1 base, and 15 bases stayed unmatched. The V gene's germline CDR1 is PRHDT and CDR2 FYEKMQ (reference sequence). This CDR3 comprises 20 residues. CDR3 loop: CASSLQILGLAGVGTDTQYF. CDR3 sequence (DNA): TGTGCCAGCAGCCTACAGATACTCGGACTAGCGGGAGTCGGCACAGATACGCAGTATTTT.

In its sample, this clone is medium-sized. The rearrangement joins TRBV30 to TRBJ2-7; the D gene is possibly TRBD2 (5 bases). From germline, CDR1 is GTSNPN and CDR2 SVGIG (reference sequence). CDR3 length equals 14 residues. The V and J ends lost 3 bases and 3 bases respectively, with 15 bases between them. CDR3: CAWSAAGLFYEQYF. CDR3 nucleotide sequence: TGTGCCTGGAGCGCTGCAGGACTCTTCTACGAGCAGTACTTC.

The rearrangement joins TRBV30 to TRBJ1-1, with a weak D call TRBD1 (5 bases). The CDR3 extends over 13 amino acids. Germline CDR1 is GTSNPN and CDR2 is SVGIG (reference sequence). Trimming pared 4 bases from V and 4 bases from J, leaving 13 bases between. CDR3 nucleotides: TGTGCCTGGAACGTTGGGGGAGGCACTGAAGCTTTCTTT. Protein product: CAWNVGGGTEAFF. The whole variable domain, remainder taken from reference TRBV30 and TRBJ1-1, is SQTIHQWPATLVQPVGSPLSLECTVEGTSNPNLYWYRQAAGRGLQLLFYSVGIGQISSEVPQNLSASRPQDRQFILSSKKLLLSDSGFYLCAWNVGGGTEAFFGQGTRLTVV.

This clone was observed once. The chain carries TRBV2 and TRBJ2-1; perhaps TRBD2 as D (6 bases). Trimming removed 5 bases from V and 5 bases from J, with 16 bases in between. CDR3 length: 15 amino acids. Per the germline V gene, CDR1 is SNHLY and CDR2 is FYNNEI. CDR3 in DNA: TGTGCCAGCAGTACGAGGGAGGCCCTTGACAATGAGCAGTTCTTC. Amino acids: CASSTREALDNEQFF.

DNA for the CDR3: TGTGCCAGCAGCCAAATTTACGGATACGAGCAGTACTTC. Translated, it gives CASSQIYGYEQYF. V gene TRBV4-2 combines with J gene TRBJ2-7; D gene unclear. Germline values: CDR1 LGHNA, CDR2 YNFKEQ. The CDR3 has 13 amino acids. V was pared by 2 bases and J by 4 bases, with 9 bases between.

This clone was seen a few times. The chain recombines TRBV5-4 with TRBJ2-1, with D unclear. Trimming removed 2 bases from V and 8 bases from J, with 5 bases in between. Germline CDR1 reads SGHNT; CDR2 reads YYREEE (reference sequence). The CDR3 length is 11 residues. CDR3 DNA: TGTGCCAGCAGCTTTGGGCATGAGCAGTTCTTC. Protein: CASSFGHEQFF. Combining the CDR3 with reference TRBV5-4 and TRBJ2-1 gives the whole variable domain ETGVTQSPTHLIKTRGQQVTLRCSSQSGHNTVSWYQQALGQGPQFIFQYYREEENGRGNFPPRFSGLQFPNYSSELNVNALELDDSALYLCASSFGHEQFFGPGTRLTVL.

The DNA of the CDR3 is TGCGCCAGCAGCGTCGCCTCCCTTGACAGGGGACACTACAATGAGCAGTTCTTC. Translation: CASSVASLDRGHYNEQFF. The chain recombines TRBV5-1 with TRBJ2-1; 8 bases are a match to TRBD1. Germline lookup yields CDR1 SGHRS and CDR2 YFSETQ. The V and J ends lost 4 bases and 3 bases, in that order; junction bases with no gene match: 15. The CDR3 is made up of 18 amino acids.

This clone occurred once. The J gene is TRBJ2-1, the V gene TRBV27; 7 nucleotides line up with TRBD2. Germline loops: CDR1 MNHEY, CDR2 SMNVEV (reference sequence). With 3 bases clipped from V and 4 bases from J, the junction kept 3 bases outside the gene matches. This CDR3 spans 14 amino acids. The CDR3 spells CASSFLADYNEQFF. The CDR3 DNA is TGTGCCAGCAGTTTTCTAGCGGATTACAATGAGCAGTTCTTC.

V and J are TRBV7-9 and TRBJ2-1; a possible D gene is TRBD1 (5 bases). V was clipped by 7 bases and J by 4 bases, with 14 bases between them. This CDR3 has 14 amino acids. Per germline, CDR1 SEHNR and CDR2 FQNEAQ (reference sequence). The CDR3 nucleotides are TGTGCCAGCACCCCCACCAGGGATTACAATGAGCAGTTCTTC. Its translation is CASTPTRDYNEQFF.

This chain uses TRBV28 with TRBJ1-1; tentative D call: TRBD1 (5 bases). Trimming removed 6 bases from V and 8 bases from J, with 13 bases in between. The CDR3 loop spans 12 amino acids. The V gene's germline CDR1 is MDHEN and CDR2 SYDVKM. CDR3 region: CASRSGYREAFF. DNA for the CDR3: TGTGCCAGCAGATCAGGGTATCGGGAAGCTTTCTTT.

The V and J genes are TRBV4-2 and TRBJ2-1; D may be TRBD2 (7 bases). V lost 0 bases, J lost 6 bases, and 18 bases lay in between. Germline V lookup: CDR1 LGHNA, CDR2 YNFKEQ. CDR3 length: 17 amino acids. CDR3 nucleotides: TGTGCCAGCAGCCAAGAAGGTTCGGCGGGGGCGATCAATGAGCAGTTCTTC. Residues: CASSQEGSAGAINEQFF.

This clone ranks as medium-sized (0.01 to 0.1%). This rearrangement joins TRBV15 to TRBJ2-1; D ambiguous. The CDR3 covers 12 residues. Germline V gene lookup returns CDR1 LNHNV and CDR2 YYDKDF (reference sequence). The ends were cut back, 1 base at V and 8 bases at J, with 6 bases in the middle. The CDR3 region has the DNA TGTGCCACCAGCAGAGGAGACGATGAGCAGTTCTTC. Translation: CATSRGDDEQFF.

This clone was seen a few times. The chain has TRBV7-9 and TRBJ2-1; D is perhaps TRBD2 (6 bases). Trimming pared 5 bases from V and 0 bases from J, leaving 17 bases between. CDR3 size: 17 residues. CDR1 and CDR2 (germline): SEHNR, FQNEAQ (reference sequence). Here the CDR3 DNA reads TGTGCCAGCAGCCCCCTTGAGCGGGCCAGCTCCTACAATGAGCAGTTCTTC. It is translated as CASSPLERASSYNEQFF.

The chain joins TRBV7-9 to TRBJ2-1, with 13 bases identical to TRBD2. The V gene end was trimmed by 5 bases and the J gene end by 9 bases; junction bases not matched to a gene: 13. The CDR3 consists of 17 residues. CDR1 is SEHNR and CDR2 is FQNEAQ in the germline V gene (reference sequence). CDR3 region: CASSPGLAGLNVGEQFF. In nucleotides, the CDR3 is TGTGCCAGCAGCCCGGGACTAGCGGGACTCAACGTCGGTGAGCAGTTCTTC.

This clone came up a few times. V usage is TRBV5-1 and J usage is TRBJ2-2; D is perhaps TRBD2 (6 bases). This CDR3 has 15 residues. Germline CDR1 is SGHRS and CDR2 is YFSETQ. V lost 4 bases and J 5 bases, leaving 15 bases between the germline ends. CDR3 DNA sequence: TGCGCCAGCAGCCCCGGAACTAGCTTGACCGGGGAGCTGTTTTTT. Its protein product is CASSPGTSLTGELFF.

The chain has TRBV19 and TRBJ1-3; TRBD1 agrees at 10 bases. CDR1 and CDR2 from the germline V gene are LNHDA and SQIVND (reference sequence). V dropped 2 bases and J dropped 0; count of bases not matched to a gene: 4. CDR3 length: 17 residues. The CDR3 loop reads CASSINGQGVSGNTIYF. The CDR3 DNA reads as TGTGCCAGTAGTATAAACGGACAGGGGGTCTCTGGAAACACCATATATTTT. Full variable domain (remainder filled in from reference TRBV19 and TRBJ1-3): DGGITQSPKYLFRKEGQNVTLSCEQNLNHDAMYWYRQDPGQGLRLIYYSQIVNDFQKGDIAEGYSVSREKKESFPLTVTSAQKNPTAFYLCASSINGQGVSGNTIYFGEGSWLTVV.

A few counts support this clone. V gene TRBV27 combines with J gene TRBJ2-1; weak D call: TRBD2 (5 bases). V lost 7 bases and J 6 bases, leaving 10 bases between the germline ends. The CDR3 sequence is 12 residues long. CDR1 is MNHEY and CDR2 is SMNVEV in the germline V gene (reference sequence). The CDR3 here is CASKQSGNEQFF. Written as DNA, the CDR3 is TGTGCCAGCAAACAGAGCGGCAATGAGCAGTTCTTC.

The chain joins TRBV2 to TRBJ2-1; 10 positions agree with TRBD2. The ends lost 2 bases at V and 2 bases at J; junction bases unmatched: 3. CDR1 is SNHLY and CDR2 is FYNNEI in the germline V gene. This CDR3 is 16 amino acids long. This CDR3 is CASSETAGGPYNEQFF. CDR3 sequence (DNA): TGTGCCAGCAGTGAAACAGCGGGGGGGCCCTACAATGAGCAGTTCTTC.

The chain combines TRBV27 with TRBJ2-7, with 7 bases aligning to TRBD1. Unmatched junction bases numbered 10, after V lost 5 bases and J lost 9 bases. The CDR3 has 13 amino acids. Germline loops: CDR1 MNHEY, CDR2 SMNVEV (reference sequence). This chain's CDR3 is CASSPPTGRGQYF. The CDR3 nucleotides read TGTGCCAGCAGTCCACCGACAGGGAGAGGGCAGTACTTC.

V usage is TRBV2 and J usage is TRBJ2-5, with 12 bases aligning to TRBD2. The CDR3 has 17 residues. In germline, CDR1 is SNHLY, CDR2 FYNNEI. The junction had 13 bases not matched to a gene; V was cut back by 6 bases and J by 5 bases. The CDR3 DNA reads TGTGCCAGCAGCATTACTAGCGGGGGGTCGTTTTACGAGACCCAGTACTTC. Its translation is CASSITSGGSFYETQYF.

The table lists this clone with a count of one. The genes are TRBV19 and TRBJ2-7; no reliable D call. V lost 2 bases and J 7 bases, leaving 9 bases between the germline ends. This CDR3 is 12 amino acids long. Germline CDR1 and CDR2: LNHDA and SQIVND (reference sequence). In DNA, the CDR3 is TGTGCCAGTAGTATACCAGCAGGAGAGCAGTACTTC. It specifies CASSIPAGEQYF.

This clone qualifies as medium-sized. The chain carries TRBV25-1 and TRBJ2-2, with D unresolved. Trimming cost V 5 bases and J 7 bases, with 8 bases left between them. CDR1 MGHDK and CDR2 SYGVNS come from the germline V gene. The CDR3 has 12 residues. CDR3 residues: CASSPPIGELFF. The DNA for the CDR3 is TGTGCCAGCAGTCCCCCCATCGGGGAGCTGTTTTTT.

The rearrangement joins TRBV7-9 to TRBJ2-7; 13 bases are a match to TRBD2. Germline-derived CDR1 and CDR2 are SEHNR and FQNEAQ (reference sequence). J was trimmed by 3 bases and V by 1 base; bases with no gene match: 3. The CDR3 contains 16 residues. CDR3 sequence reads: CASSLGLAGGGYEQYF. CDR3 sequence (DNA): TGTGCCAGCAGCTTAGGACTAGCGGGAGGCGGCTACGAGCAGTACTTC.